This T cell receptor beta chain stems from a study of CD4 T cells in relation to SARS-CoV-2 and coronaviruses. Looking at the study overall: PBMCs were cultured with antigen for over 8 days before TCR beta sequencing.

About this clone itself: Its antigen is not known.

The table came from immunoSEQ multiplex PCR; TCRdb's copy has only in-frame clones and leaves some out. The sample records about 29,000 clones, over 60% being singletons. The unexposed donors gave CD4+ T cells in about 2011-2019, prior to COVID-19. CD4+ T cells were isolated from the cells after about nine days of culture. Sequencing input: CD4+ T cells from PBMCs, cultured in vitro. This receptor was identified in a human donor in good health.

CDR3 sequence: CASSPRVGRYTGELFF. The CDR3, as DNA: TGTGCCAGCAGCCCGAGGGTAGGCAGGTACACCGGGGAGCTGTTTTTT. The rearrangement links TRBV5-4 to TRBJ2-2, with D possibly being TRBD2 (5 bases). With 4 bases removed from V and 3 bases from J, the gap between germline ends came to 16 bases. CDR3 length: 16 amino acids. Germline CDR1 SGHNT, CDR2 YYREEE (reference sequence).